This TCR beta chain was captured in a study of long-term antiretroviral therapy in people with HIV. This clone appeared once. The antigen remains undetermined. With survey level as its setting, the immunoSEQ assay was v3.0. Repertoires were generated with immunoSEQ multiplex PCR, while TCRdb's copy carries only in-frame clones and drops some. The data contain roughly 11,000 clones, approximately 90% of them seen just once; the ten biggest clones take up approximately 21%. Findings and limits, study-wide: Every time point showed a repertoire led by clones expanded before ART.

V was cut by 4 bases and J by 2 bases, with 15 bases left in between. CDR1 and CDR2 (germline): SEHNR, FQNEAQ (reference sequence). There are 15 residues in the CDR3. The receptor was derived from a middle-aged woman with HIV. The chain carries TRBV7-9 and TRBJ2-7; possibly TRBD1 for D (6 bases). The sample consisted of unsorted PBMCs, taken 0.2 years before starting antiretroviral therapy. The CDR3, as DNA: TGTGCCAGCAGCTCTAGCCGGGACACAACCTACGAGCAGTACTTC. This codes for CASSSSRDTTYEQYF.